These 22 T cell receptor beta chains were sequenced from one sample in a study of CD8 T cells in ankylosing spondylitis. From the 5' RACE reads, TCRdb called clonotypes with MiXCR, one entry per CDR3 protein. The repertoire holds roughly 150,000 distinct CDR3 sequences, 9.8% seen once, with over 13% in the top ten. The sample consisted of blood, either unsorted or a sorted T cell fraction (not recorded which). These receptors were collected from a female donor with ankylosing spondylitis or in good health (not recorded which).

The rearrangement uses TRBV25-1 and TRBJ2-5, with TRBD2 matching 8 bases. CDR3 length equals 15 residues. V lost 4 bases and J lost 4; bases outside the gene matches: 8. Germline V gene lookup returns CDR1 MGHDK and CDR2 SYGVNS. Here the CDR3 reads CASSGALAALETQYF. CDR3 sequence (DNA): TGTGCCAGCAGTGGGGCACTAGCGGCCTTAGAGACCCAGTACTTC.

The genes are TRBV25-1 and TRBJ2-1; tentative D call: TRBD1 (5 bases). V dropped 2 bases and J dropped 3 bases, with 17 bases sitting between them. The CDR3 covers 17 residues. Germline CDR1 reads MGHDK; CDR2 reads SYGVNS. The CDR3 nucleotides are TGTGCCAGCAGTGAAGTGGAAGGGGTTGGAGTCTACAATGAGCAGTTCTTC. It encodes CASSEVEGVGVYNEQFF.

This clonotype has ten or more counts. The chain couples TRBV12-3 or TRBV12-4 to TRBJ1-5, with a weak D call TRBD1 (6 bases). V lost 7 bases, J lost 3 bases, and 13 bases lay in between. The CDR3 sequence is 14 residues long. The CDR3 spells CASNLDRTNQPQHF. In DNA, the CDR3 is TGTGCCAGCAACCTGGACAGAACCAATCAGCCCCAGCATTTT.

This clonotype was counted between two and nine times. V usage is TRBV19 and J usage is TRBJ2-7, with 8 bases fitting TRBD2. This CDR3 is built from 15 residues. CDR1 and CDR2 from the germline V gene are LNHDA and SQIVND (reference sequence). V lost 4 bases to trimming and J lost 2 bases; unmatched junction nucleotides: 7. CDR3 nucleotides: TGTGCCAGTAGTAAATTACTAGCGGAAGCCTACGAGCAGTACTTC. It encodes CASSKLLAEAYEQYF. The full variable domain, its missing parts supplied by reference TRBV19 and TRBJ2-7, is DGGITQSPKYLFRKEGQNVTLSCEQNLNHDAMYWYRQDPGQGLRLIYYSQIVNDFQKGDIAEGYSVSREKKESFPLTVTSAQKNPTAFYLCASSKLLAEAYEQYFGPGTRLTVT.

V gene TRBV28 combines with J gene TRBJ1-2; TRBD1 is a possible D gene (5 bases). V was shortened by 8 bases and J by 6 bases, with 16 bases between the two germline ends. The CDR3 consists of 13 residues. Looked up from germline, CDR1 is MDHEN and CDR2 is SYDVKM. The CDR3 DNA reads TGTGCCAGCGTAGGGGAAAATAGCGATGGCTACACCTTC. Protein product: CASVGENSDGYTF.

The J gene is TRBJ2-1, the V gene TRBV4-3, with TRBD2 matching 7 bases. CDR3 length: 17 amino acids. Germline V gene lookup returns CDR1 LGHNA and CDR2 YSLEER. Losses at the gene ends were 0 bases for V and 5 bases for J; bases not matched to a gene: 10. In nucleotides, the CDR3 is TGCGCCAGCAGCCAAGATCCCCCCCCGGGAGGAAACAATGAGCAGTTCTTC. Translating it yields CASSQDPPPGGNNEQFF.

There are many counts of this clonotype. The chain combines TRBV7-3 with TRBJ2-1; TRBD1 is a possible D gene (5 bases). V lost 0 bases to trimming and J lost 5 bases, with 11 bases between them. The CDR3 covers 15 residues. Per the germline V gene, CDR1 is SGHTA and CDR2 is FQGTGA. DNA for the CDR3: TGTGCCAGCAGCTTAACTAGGACACCGAACAATGAGCAGTTCTTC. Protein sequence: CASSLTRTPNNEQFF.

Comments on this clonotype: At one of its ends the junction is not consistent with the germline gene, which may arise from a read error. This chain connects TRBV11-2 to TRBJ2-7; 7 bases align to TRBD1. The CDR3 sequence is 16 residues long. Germline V gene data show CDR1 as SGHAT and CDR2 as FQNNGV. The CDR3 loop is CAGSSPAGQANYEQYF. CDR3 coding DNA: TGTGCCGGCAGCTCCCCGGCTGGACAGGCCAACTACGAGCAGTACTTC.

V and J are TRBV5-6 and TRBJ2-5, with D tentatively TRBD1 (6 bases). There are 14 residues in the CDR3. The germline V and J ends were trimmed by 1 base and 4 bases, with 11 bases remaining between them. Per germline, CDR1 SGHDT and CDR2 YYEEEE. The CDR3 spells CASSLTGTSETQYF. The CDR3 nucleotides are TGTGCCAGCAGCTTGACAGGGACATCAGAGACCCAGTACTTC.

The table lists this clonotype with many counts. The chain carries TRBV10-2 and TRBJ2-4, with no clear D. The V and J ends lost 6 bases and 1 base respectively, with 16 bases between them. The V gene's germline CDR1 is WSHSY and CDR2 SAAADI. The CDR3 loop spans 16 amino acids. The CDR3 is CASSLEPAVAKNIQYF. CDR3 DNA sequence: TGCGCCAGCAGCCTTGAACCTGCTGTGGCCAAAAACATTCAGTACTTC.

The chain employs TRBV6-2 or TRBV6-3 and TRBJ2-7, with TRBD1 matching 7 bases. Germline V gene lookup returns CDR1 MNHEY and CDR2 SVGEGT. V gave up 2 bases and J gave up 2 bases; unmatched junction bases: 6. This CDR3 contains 15 residues. CDR3 region: CASSYGTDFPYEQYF. DNA of the CDR3: TGTGCCAGCAGTTACGGGACAGACTTTCCCTACGAGCAGTACTTC.

This clonotype came up many times. This chain uses TRBV13 with TRBJ1-6, with D perhaps matching TRBD1 (6 bases). Germline V gives CDR1 PRHDT, CDR2 FYEKMQ (reference sequence). V lost 2 bases to trimming and J lost 4 bases, with 12 bases between them. The CDR3 length is 16 residues. The CDR3 coding sequence is TGTGCCAGCAGCTTAAGGGGGAGTCTTTATAATTCACCCCTCCACTTT. It is translated as CASSLRGSLYNSPLHF.

V usage is TRBV24-1 and J usage is TRBJ2-6, with D perhaps TRBD2 (7 bases). This CDR3 spans 17 amino acids. V was shortened by 7 bases and J by 2 bases, with 17 bases between the two germline ends. Germline V lookup: CDR1 KGHDR, CDR2 SFDVKD. Here the CDR3 DNA reads TGTGCCACCAGCCCCGCTACAGGGAGGGCTGGGGCCAACGTCCTGACTTTC. This encodes CATSPATGRAGANVLTF.

This chain links TRBV12-3 or TRBV12-4 with TRBJ2-7; no firm D call. The V end lost 5 bases, the J end lost 4 bases, and 9 bases lay between the germline ends. This CDR3 has 12 amino acids. The CDR3 loop is CASSPRWYEQYF. As DNA, the CDR3 is TGTGCCAGCAGTCCCCGATGGTACGAGCAGTACTTC.

This clonotype was counted at least ten times. The V gene is TRBV12-3 or TRBV12-4, the J gene TRBJ2-3; 9 bases align to TRBD2. This CDR3 is built from 15 residues. V lost 5 bases to trimming and J lost 1 base; unmatched junction nucleotides: 4. The chain's CDR3 is CASSETSGGTDTQYF. The CDR3 DNA reads as TGTGCCAGCAGTGAGACTAGCGGCGGCACAGATACGCAGTATTTT.

This clonotype was detected only a few times. The chain combines TRBV10-2 with TRBJ2-1, with D tentatively TRBD2 (6 bases). Germline V lookup: CDR1 WSHSY, CDR2 SAAADI. This CDR3 is built from 18 residues. The V and J ends lost 1 base and 3 bases respectively, with 19 bases between them. CDR3 sequence (DNA): TGCGCCAGCAGTGAGTTCCCGGGACTCCCCAGGGACTACAATGAGCAGTTCTTC. This codes for CASSEFPGLPRDYNEQFF.

This chain connects TRBV28 to TRBJ2-3, with 10 bases matching TRBD2. CDR3 size: 11 residues. In germline, CDR1 is MDHEN, CDR2 SYDVKM. Trimming removed 6 bases from V and 14 bases from J; junction bases left unmatched: 5. This CDR3 reads CASSSGRAPYF. DNA of the CDR3: TGTGCCAGCAGCAGCGGGAGGGCCCCGTATTTT.

The chain is built from TRBV27 and TRBJ2-7; D perhaps matches TRBD1 (7 bases). Germline lookup yields CDR1 MNHEY and CDR2 SMNVEV (reference sequence). The ends were cut back, 2 bases at V and 4 bases at J, with 15 bases in the middle. The CDR3 covers 15 residues. In DNA form, the CDR3 reads TGTGCCAGCAGTTTAAGGGCAGGGGGAGGTTACGAGCAGTACTTC. Its translation is CASSLRAGGGYEQYF.

The J gene is TRBJ2-6, the V gene TRBV5-4, with 8 bases matching TRBD1. Germline V gene sequence: CDR1 SGHNT, CDR2 YYREEE (reference sequence). Trimming took 0 bases from V and 2 from J; bases not matched to a gene: 4. This CDR3 spans 17 amino acids. This CDR3 is CASSLGQGQAGANVLTF. The CDR3 DNA follows: TGTGCCAGCAGCTTGGGACAGGGGCAAGCTGGGGCCAACGTCCTGACTTTC. The variable domain in full, completed from reference TRBV5-4 and TRBJ2-6, reads ETGVTQSPTHLIKTRGQQVTLRCSSQSGHNTVSWYQQALGQGPQFIFQYYREEENGRGNFPPRFSGLQFPNYSSELNVNALELDDSALYLCASSLGQGQAGANVLTFGAGSRLTVL.

The table lists this clonotype with a few counts. The CDR3 loop reads CASKEQRSYEQYF. DNA for the CDR3: TGTGCCAGCAAGGAACAGCGCTCCTACGAGCAGTACTTC. The chain combines TRBV5-5 with TRBJ2-7; D gene ambiguous. The CDR3 length is 13 residues. The V and J ends lost 6 bases and 0 bases respectively, with 10 bases between them. Germline V gives CDR1 SGHKS, CDR2 YYEKEE (reference sequence).

This clonotype was recorded many times. The gene calls are TRBV5-8 and TRBJ2-1; no clear D gene. V shed 2 bases and J shed 0 bases, with 9 bases lying between them. Germline V gene lookup returns CDR1 SGHTS and CDR2 YDEGEE. This CDR3 comprises 15 residues. DNA for the CDR3: TGTGCCAGCAGCTTTCTCGGTAGCTCCTACAATGAGCAGTTCTTC. Translated, it gives CASSFLGSSYNEQFF. Combining the CDR3 with reference TRBV5-8 and TRBJ2-1 gives the whole variable domain EAGVTQSPTHLIKTRGQQATLRCSPISGHTSVYWYQQALGLGLQFLLWYDEGEERNRGNFPPRFSGRQFPNYSSELNVNALELEDSALYLCASSFLGSSYNEQFFGPGTRLTVL.

This clonotype has a handful of counts. The chain uses TRBV9 and TRBJ2-5, with TRBD1 identical over 7 bases. The CDR3 extends over 16 amino acids. Per the germline V gene, CDR1 is SGDLS and CDR2 is YYNGEE. V shed 1 base and J 4 bases; nucleotides not matched to a gene: 10. This chain's CDR3 is CASSVSRQGKRETQYF. CDR3 DNA sequence: TGTGCCAGCAGCGTATCCCGACAGGGTAAAAGAGAGACCCAGTACTTC.